These T cell receptor beta chains were read from a single sample in a study of tumor-infiltrating lymphocytes in localized non-small cell lung cancer. TCRdb's table, derived via immunoSEQ multiplex PCR, lists solely in-frame clones and lacks some. This sample has some 30,000 clones, with approximately 83% found just once. Material: lung tumor tissue. The receptors stem from a human donor with non-small cell lung cancer. CDR3s include the opening cysteine and the closing phenylalanine or tryptophan. A D gene is named only where the DNA matches it firmly. Only part of the rows carry a size: once, few, many, or a class if the clone is expanded.

size	V	J	D	length	CDR3	DNA
NA	TRBV29-1	TRBJ2-2	TRBD2	15	CSVTPGLGNTGELFF	TGCAGCGTTACTCCGGGACTAGGGAACACCGGGGAGCTGTTTTTT
NA	TRBV5-1	TRBJ2-5	TRBD2	14	CASSLSGGPETQYF	TGCGCCAGCAGCTTGTCGGGGGGGCCAGAGACCCAGTACTTC
NA	TRBV5-1	TRBJ2-2	NA	15	CASSSGLANTGELFF	TGCGCCAGCAGCTCTGGACTGGCAAACACCGGGGAGCTGTTTTTT
NA	TRBV30	TRBJ1-5	NA	14	CAWSGTVRNQPQHF	TGTGCCTGGAGTGGGACAGTTCGGAATCAGCCCCAGCATTTT
NA	TRBV5-1	TRBJ2-3	TRBD1	13	CASSDTGVDTQYF	TGCGCCAGCAGCGACACAGGGGTAGATACGCAGTATTTT
NA	TRBV27	TRBJ1-5	TRBD1	20	CASSSYSGTGMILSNQPQHF	TGTGCCAGCAGTTCCTACAGCGGGACAGGGATGATCTTGAGCAATCAGCCCCAGCATTTT
NA	TRBV29-1	TRBJ1-1	NA	14	CSVDVGALYTEAFF	TGCAGCGTTGATGTGGGGGCGTTGTACACTGAAGCTTTCTTT
NA	TRBV19	TRBJ1-1	NA	13	CASSSQGWTEAFF	TGTGCCAGTAGTTCACAGGGTTGGACTGAAGCTTTCTTT
few	TRBV6-5	TRBJ1-3	NA	12	CASSRAGNTIYF	TGTGCCAGCAGTCGAGCTGGAAACACCATATATTTT
NA	TRBV6-4	TRBJ2-7	NA	14	CASSEGGGSYEQYF	TGTGCCAGCAGTGAAGGAGGGGGCTCCTACGAGCAGTACTTC
NA	TRBV10-3	TRBJ1-5	NA	14	CAISDPTGNQPQHF	TGTGCCATCAGTGACCCCACCGGCAATCAGCCCCAGCATTTT
once	TRBV29-1	TRBJ2-1	NA	14	CSVEEGDYGNEQFF	TGCAGCGTTGAAGAAGGGGATTACGGCAATGAGCAGTTCTTC
NA	TRBV6-5	TRBJ1-4	NA	15	CASSYGGRTHEKLFF	TGTGCCAGCAGTTACGGCGGACGGACACATGAAAAACTGTTTTTT
NA	TRBV1	TRBJ2-6	NA	20	CTSIPTKPASSNSGANVLTF	TGCACCAGCATACCCACGAAGCCAGCGTCCTCCAACTCTGGGGCCAACGTCCTGACTTTC
NA	TRBV4-2	TRBJ1-1	NA	14	CASSQESQNTEAFF	TGTGCCAGCAGCCAAGAGTCACAGAACACTGAAGCTTTCTTT
NA	TRBV7-2	TRBJ1-1	NA	16	CASSLLVAGLGTEAFF	TGTGCCAGCAGCTTACTGGTAGCGGGGCTGGGCACTGAAGCTTTCTTT
NA	TRBV30	TRBJ1-5	TRBD1	14	CAWSPDRGHQPQHF	TGTGCCTGGAGTCCTGACAGGGGCCATCAGCCCCAGCATTTT
NA	TRBV29-1	TRBJ2-3	TRBD2	15	CSVTSGGLGTDTQYF	TGCAGCGTGACTAGCGGGGGCCTCGGGACAGATACGCAGTATTTT
NA	TRBV5-1	TRBJ1-5	TRBD1	15	CASSQTGGSDQPQHF	TGCGCCAGCAGCCAGACAGGGGGATCGGATCAGCCCCAGCATTTT
once	TRBV6-6	TRBJ1-4	NA	15	CASSRPGGPSEKLFF	TGTGCCAGCAGCCGCCCGGGAGGGCCGTCTGAAAAACTGTTTTTT
NA	TRBV29-1	TRBJ1-2	TRBD1	14	CSVEDWDREYGYTF	TGCAGCGTTGAAGACTGGGACAGGGAATATGGCTACACCTTC
NA	TRBV5-8	TRBJ2-1	TRBD2	15	CASSPGLARRDEQFF	TGTGCCAGCAGCCCGGGACTAGCCCGGCGCGATGAGCAGTTCTTC
NA	TRBV6-5	TRBJ2-7	NA	15	CASSYQRGPYYEQYF	TGTGCCAGCAGTTACCAACGGGGGCCTTACTACGAGCAGTACTTC
NA	TRBV18	TRBJ2-5	NA	14	CASSPRTEQETQYF	TGTGCCAGCTCACCGCGGACGGAGCAAGAGACCCAGTACTTC
NA	TRBV4-2	TRBJ1-1	NA	14	CASSHGFGNTEAFF	TGTGCCAGCAGCCATGGCTTCGGGAACACTGAAGCTTTCTTT
once	TRBV7-9	TRBJ2-7	NA	16	CASSRWVRVDSDEQYF	TGTGCCAGCAGCCGCTGGGTACGGGTCGACTCGGACGAGCAGTACTTC
NA	TRBV5-6	TRBJ1-1	NA	13	CASSRRMNTEAFF	TGTGCCAGCAGCCGGCGGATGAACACTGAAGCTTTCTTT
NA	TRBV7-2	TRBJ2-5	NA	12	CASSPPPGTQYF	TGTGCCAGCAGCCCACCCCCGGGGACCCAGTACTTC
NA	TRBV5-1	TRBJ2-4	NA	18	CASSLAIGDTLAKNIQYF	TGCGCCAGCAGCTTGGCCATCGGGGACACGCTAGCCAAAAACATTCAGTACTTC
NA	TRBV7-2	TRBJ1-5	TRBD1	13	CASSPDRNQPQHF	TGTGCCAGCAGCCCGGACAGGAATCAGCCCCAGCATTTT
NA	TRBV4-2	TRBJ2-7	NA	14	CASSPYDQAYEQYF	TGTGCCAGCAGCCCTTACGACCAAGCCTACGAGCAGTACTTC
NA	TRBV6-1	TRBJ1-2	TRBD1	14	CASSEGGGPYGYTF	TGTGCCAGCAGTGAAGGAGGGGGCCCTTATGGCTACACCTTC
NA	TRBV7-9	TRBJ2-7	TRBD1	16	CASSLVLTGGAYEQYF	TGTGCCAGCAGCTTAGTATTAACAGGGGGCGCCTACGAGCAGTACTTC
once	TRBV5-6	TRBJ1-1	NA	14	CASSQFSLNTEAFF	TGTGCCAGCAGCCAATTTTCTCTGAACACTGAAGCTTTCTTT
NA	TRBV7-9	TRBJ1-1	NA	14	CASSFGKDNTEAFF	TGTGCCAGCAGCTTCGGGAAAGACAACACTGAAGCTTTCTTT
NA	TRBV18	TRBJ2-5	NA	16	CASSPRNRTAQETQYF	TGTGCCAGCTCACCACGTAATCGGACAGCCCAAGAGACCCAGTACTTC
NA	TRBV7-2	TRBJ1-6	TRBD1	15	CASTPQGARNSPLHF	TGTGCCAGCACCCCACAGGGGGCTAGGAATTCACCCCTCCACTTT
NA	TRBV5-1	TRBJ2-3	NA	15	CASSPGITTADTQYF	TGCGCCAGCAGCCCAGGGATCACAACGGCAGATACGCAGTATTTT
NA	TRBV9	TRBJ2-7	TRBD2	15	CASSVSGAIGYEQYF	TGTGCCAGCAGCGTTAGCGGGGCGATCGGCTACGAGCAGTACTTC
once	TRBV4-2	TRBJ2-7	TRBD2	14	CASSPGTNLYEQYF	TGTGCCAGCAGCCCCGGGACTAACCTCTACGAGCAGTACTTC
NA	TRBV7-9	TRBJ2-5	NA	14	CASSLGPNQETQYF	TGTGCCAGCAGCTTAGGTCCGAACCAAGAGACCCAGTACTTC
NA	TRBV29-1	TRBJ2-4	NA	16	CSVEEIADLAKNIQYF	TGCAGCGTTGAAGAGATAGCGGATCTAGCCAAAAACATTCAGTACTTC
NA	TRBV20-1	TRBJ2-1	NA	11	CSATGDNEQFF	TGCAGTGCTACAGGAGACAATGAGCAGTTCTTC
NA	TRBV4-2	TRBJ1-1	NA	15	CASSQEPRGNTEAFF	TGTGCCAGCAGCCAAGAACCCAGGGGGAACACTGAAGCTTTCTTT
NA	TRBV18	TRBJ1-1	NA	15	CASSPSQQGITEAFF	TGTGCCAGCTCACCATCCCAACAGGGTATCACTGAAGCTTTCTTT
NA	TRBV28	TRBJ1-1	TRBD1	13	CASRPGQGEWAFF	TGTGCCAGCAGGCCCGGACAGGGGGAATGGGCTTTCTTT
NA	TRBV4-2	TRBJ1-5	NA	16	CASSQEEARAGQPQHF	TGTGCCAGCAGCCAAGAAGAAGCCAGGGCAGGTCAGCCCCAGCATTTT
few	TRBV18	TRBJ1-1	NA	13	CASSQSKGSEAFF	TGTGCCAGCTCCCAGTCGAAGGGGAGTGAAGCTTTCTTT
NA	TRBV4-1	TRBJ1-2	NA	17	CASSQEGFRGGNYGYTF	TGCGCCAGCAGCCAAGAAGGATTCCGGGGGGGGAACTATGGCTACACCTTC
NA	TRBV5-6	TRBJ2-7	TRBD1	14	CASSSGQGAEEQYF	TGTGCCAGCAGCTCGGGACAGGGGGCTGAGGAGCAGTACTTC
NA	TRBV5-1	TRBJ1-4	TRBD1	14	CASRTGTANEKLFF	TGCGCCAGCAGGACCGGGACAGCTAATGAAAAACTGTTTTTT
once	TRBV7-2	TRBJ1-6	NA	12	CASSLGPYTLHF	TGTGCCAGCAGCTTAGGACCTTATACCCTCCACTTT
NA	TRBV4-1	TRBJ2-1	TRBD2	17	CASSQDSSGGAYNEQFF	TGCGCCAGCAGCCAAGATTCCAGCGGGGGGGCTTACAATGAGCAGTTCTTC
once	TRBV5-5	TRBJ2-6	NA	15	CASSLGGSGANVLTF	TGTGCCAGCAGCTTGGGGGGATCTGGGGCCAACGTCCTGACTTTC
NA	TRBV6-6	TRBJ1-1	NA	14	CASRSEQENTEAFF	TGTGCCAGCAGGTCCGAACAGGAGAACACTGAAGCTTTCTTT
NA	TRBV15	TRBJ2-7	NA	13	CATSRDSGSEQYF	TGTGCCACCAGCAGAGATTCGGGGAGTGAGCAGTACTTC
NA	TRBV18	TRBJ2-2	TRBD2	17	CASSPPPTGGNTGELFF	TGTGCCAGCTCACCCCCCCCGACGGGGGGGAACACCGGGGAGCTGTTTTTT
NA	TRBV5-4	TRBJ2-2	NA	12	CASSLDTGELFF	TGTGCCAGCAGCTTGGACACCGGGGAGCTGTTTTTT
NA	TRBV5-8	TRBJ2-7	TRBD1	16	CASRPTGTGNSYEQYF	TGTGCCAGCAGGCCGACCGGGACAGGGAACTCCTACGAGCAGTACTTC